This T cell receptor beta chain was captured by sequencing in a study of T cell repertoires in cytomegalovirus infection. Each CDR3 protein gets one entry after TCRdb re-called the reads with MiXCR. The sample lists around 100,000 distinct CDR3 sequences, over 9% occurring once. This clonotype was seen repeatedly, ten times or more. Its antigen is still unknown. This TCR was recovered from a human donor in good health (CMV status not recorded). Some clones in this sample may be carry-over from other donors' samples. Specimen: PBMCs, sequenced either directly or after in vitro stimulation (not recorded which).

The CDR3, as DNA: TGTGCCAGCAGCTTAGTTTTCTCAACCAATGAGCAGTTCTTC. Its protein product is CASSLVFSTNEQFF. V usage is TRBV7-2 and J usage is TRBJ2-1; D is undetermined. The CDR3 extends over 14 amino acids. CDR1 and CDR2 from the germline V gene are SGHTA and FQGNSA. Between the trimmed V and J ends, which lost 1 base and 6 bases, there was a span of 10 bases.